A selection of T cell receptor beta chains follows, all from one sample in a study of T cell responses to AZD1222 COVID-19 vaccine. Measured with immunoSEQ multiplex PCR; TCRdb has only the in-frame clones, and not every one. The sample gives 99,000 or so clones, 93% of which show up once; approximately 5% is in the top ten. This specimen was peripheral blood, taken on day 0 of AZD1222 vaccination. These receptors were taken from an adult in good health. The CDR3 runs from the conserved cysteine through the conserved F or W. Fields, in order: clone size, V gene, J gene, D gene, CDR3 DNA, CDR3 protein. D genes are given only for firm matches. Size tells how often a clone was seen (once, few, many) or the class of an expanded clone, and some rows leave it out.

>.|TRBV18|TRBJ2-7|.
TGTGCCAGCTCACCAGGCAGGGTAGGCGAGCAGTACTTC
CASSPGRVGEQYF
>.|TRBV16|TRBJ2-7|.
TGTGCCAGCAGCCAAGGTACGGGCATGCGCGAGCAGTACTTC
CASSQGTGMREQYF
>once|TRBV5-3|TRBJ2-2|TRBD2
TGTGCCAGAAGCAGCCCGGGACTAGCGGGAGAGGGCGAAGACACCGGGGAGCTGTTTTTT
CARSSPGLAGEGEDTGELFF
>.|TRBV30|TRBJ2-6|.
TGTGCCCGACCGGTCCCACCCCTCTACTCTGGGGCCAACGTCCTGACTTTC
CARPVPPLYSGANVLTF
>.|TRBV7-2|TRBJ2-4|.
TGTGCCAGCAGCTTTAGGGGTCAGGTCAAAAACATTCAGTACTTC
CASSFRGQVKNIQYF
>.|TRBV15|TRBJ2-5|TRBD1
TGTGCCACCAGCAGAGACAGGGGGCAAGAGACCCAGTACTTC
CATSRDRGQETQYF
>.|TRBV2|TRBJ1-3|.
TGTGCCAGCAGTACAGGCTTCTCTGGAAACACCATATATTTT
CASSTGFSGNTIYF
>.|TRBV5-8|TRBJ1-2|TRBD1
TGTGCCAGCAGCACCCGGACAGGAGACCAGAACTATGGCTACACCTTC
CASSTRTGDQNYGYTF
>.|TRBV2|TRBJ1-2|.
TGTGCCAGCAGGGACAGCCCCGGCTACACCTTC
CASRDSPGYTF
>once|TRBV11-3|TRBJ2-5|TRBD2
TGTGCCAGCAGCTTAGAACTAGCGGGGCAAGAGACCCAGTACTTC
CASSLELAGQETQYF
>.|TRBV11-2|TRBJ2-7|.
TGTGCCAGCAGCCTCTGGGGGGCTCATACCTACGAGCAGTACTTC
CASSLWGAHTYEQYF
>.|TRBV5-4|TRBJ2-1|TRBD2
TGTGCCAGCAGCCCTAGACTAGCGCCGAACAATGAGCAGTTCTTC
CASSPRLAPNNEQFF
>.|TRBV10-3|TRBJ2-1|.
TGTGCCATCACGGAGGGAGGGGGGCCCCTTTCCTACAATGAGCAGTTCTTC
CAITEGGGPLSYNEQFF
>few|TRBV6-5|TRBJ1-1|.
TGTGCCAGCAGTTACTCGCGACGGAACACTGAAGCTTTCTTT
CASSYSRRNTEAFF
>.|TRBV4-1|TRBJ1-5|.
TGCGCCAGCAGCCAATTTCAGGGCTCGGGTCAGCCCCAGCATTTT
CASSQFQGSGQPQHF
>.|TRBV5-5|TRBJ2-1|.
TGTGCCACGGAGGGCCGGGAATACAATGAGCAGTTCTTC
CATEGREYNEQFF
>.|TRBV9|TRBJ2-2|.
TGTGCCAGCAGCCCCTGGGGAAGGGCGAGTACCGGGGAGCTGTTTTTT
CASSPWGRASTGELFF
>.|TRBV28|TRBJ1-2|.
TGTGCCAGCAGTTCCAACTATGGCTACACCTTC
CASSSNYGYTF
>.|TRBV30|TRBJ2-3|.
TGTGCCTGGAGTGTATACTGGAGAACAGATACGCAGTATTTT
CAWSVYWRTDTQYF
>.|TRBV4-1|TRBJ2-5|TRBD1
TGCGCCAGCAGCCCTCTGGAAGGGGGACAGAAGTACTTC
CASSPLEGGQKYF
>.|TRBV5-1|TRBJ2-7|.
TGCGCCAGCAGCTTGCAGGGGTCTACCTACGAGCAGTACTTC
CASSLQGSTYEQYF
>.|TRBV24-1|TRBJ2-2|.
TGTGCCACCAGTGATCCGACCTTTGTTGGGCTGTTTTTT
CATSDPTFVGLFF
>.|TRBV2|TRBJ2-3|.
TGTGCCAGCAGTGACAGGGTGCGTCAAGATACGCAGTATTTT
CASSDRVRQDTQYF
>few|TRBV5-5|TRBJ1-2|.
TGTGCCAGCAGCCTACAGTGGAATGGCTACACCTTC
CASSLQWNGYTF
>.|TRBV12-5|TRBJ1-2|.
TGTGCTAGTGGCTCGGACGGGTACTATGGCTACACCTTC
CASGSDGYYGYTF
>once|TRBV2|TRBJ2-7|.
TGTGCCAGCAGCGTGGAGGGGGGGTTCGAGCAGTACTTC
CASSVEGGFEQYF
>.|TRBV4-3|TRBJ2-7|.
TGCGCCAGCAGCCAAGTAGCGGAATCCTACGAGCAGTACTTC
CASSQVAESYEQYF
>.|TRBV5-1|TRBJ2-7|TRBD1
TGCGCCAGCGTGACAGGGGGCACCTACGAGCAGTACTTC
CASVTGGTYEQYF
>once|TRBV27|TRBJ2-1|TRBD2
TGTGCCAGCAGGGCTAGCGGGGCCTACAATGAGCAGTTCTTC
CASRASGAYNEQFF
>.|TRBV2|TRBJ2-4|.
TGTGCCAGCACCTCCGACAGGATGGGCATTCAGTACTTC
CASTSDRMGIQYF
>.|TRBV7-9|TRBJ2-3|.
TGTGCCAGCAGTCTCAGCACAAAGGCCACAGATACGCAGTATTTT
CASSLSTKATDTQYF
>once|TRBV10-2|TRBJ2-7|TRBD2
TGCGCCAGCAGTGATAGCGGGAGCACCTACGAGCAGTACTTC
CASSDSGSTYEQYF
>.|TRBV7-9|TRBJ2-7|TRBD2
TGTGCCAGCAGCCCGACTTGGGCTAGCGGGAGCTACGAGCAGTACTTC
CASSPTWASGSYEQYF
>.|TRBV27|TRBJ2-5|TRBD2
TGTGCCAGCAGTATGGGGACTAGCCGGCAAGAGACCCAGTACTTC
CASSMGTSRQETQYF
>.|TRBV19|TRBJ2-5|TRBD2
TGTGCCAGTAGTCACCCCGGGGGGAACTTAATGGAGACCCAGTACTTC
CASSHPGGNLMETQYF
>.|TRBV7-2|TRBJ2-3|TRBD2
TGTGCCAGCAGCCTAGGACTAGCGGCTTTCACAGATACGCAGTATTTT
CASSLGLAAFTDTQYF
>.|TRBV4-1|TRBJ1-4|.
TGCGCCAGCAGTCTTACCGGGACTGGGGCTGAAAAACTGTTTTTT
CASSLTGTGAEKLFF
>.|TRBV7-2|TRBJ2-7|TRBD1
TGTGCCAGCAGCCGGGCCGGGACAGGGGCAAGGGGGCAGTACTTC
CASSRAGTGARGQYF
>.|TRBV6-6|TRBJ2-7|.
TGTGCCAGCAGTCAAGACAGTGTTAGGGGGGAGCAGTACTTC
CASSQDSVRGEQYF
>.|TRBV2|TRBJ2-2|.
TGTGCCAGCAGGATCGACAGAAACACCGGGGAGCTGTTTTTT
CASRIDRNTGELFF
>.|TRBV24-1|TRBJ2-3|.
TGTGCCACCAGTGACCAGACTCGGGCAGATACGCAGTATTTT
CATSDQTRADTQYF
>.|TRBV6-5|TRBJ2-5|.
TGTGCCAGCACACGAAAAGCGGGACAGAGCAAGACCCAGTACTTC
CASTRKAGQSKTQYF
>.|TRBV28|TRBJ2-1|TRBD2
TGTGCCAGCAGAGCCCCGGGACTAGCGGGCACCTACAATGAGCAGTTCTTC
CASRAPGLAGTYNEQFF
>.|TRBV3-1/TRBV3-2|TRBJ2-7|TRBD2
TGTGCCAGCAGCCAAGGGCTAGCGGGAGCCGAGCAGTACTTC
CASSQGLAGAEQYF
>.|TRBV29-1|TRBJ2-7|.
TGCAGCGTTGTCTTTGGCGCGGGCTACGAGCAGTACTTC
CSVVFGAGYEQYF
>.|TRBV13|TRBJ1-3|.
TGTGCCAGCAGCAAGGGGGACCTCCCTGGAAACACCATATATTTT
CASSKGDLPGNTIYF
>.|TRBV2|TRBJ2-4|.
TGTGCCAGCAGTGAAGATTTGACTGGACAGTACTTC
CASSEDLTGQYF
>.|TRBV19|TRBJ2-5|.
TGTGCCAGTAGTATTACCCAGGGGCGACAGACCCAGTACTTC
CASSITQGRQTQYF
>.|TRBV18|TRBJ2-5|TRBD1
TGTGCCAGCTCACCACGGGACAGGGCTAACCAAGAGACCCAGTACTTC
CASSPRDRANQETQYF
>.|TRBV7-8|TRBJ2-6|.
TGTGCCAGCAGCTTATTCGGAAGGGATGCCTCTTCTGGGGCCAACGTCCTGACTTTC
CASSLFGRDASSGANVLTF
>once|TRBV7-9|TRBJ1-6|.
TGTGCCAGCAGCCTTCACAGTCGGGGACCCCTCCACTTT
CASSLHSRGPLHF
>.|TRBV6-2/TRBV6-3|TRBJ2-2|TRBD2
TGTGCCAGCAGTCACGATCGGGGGGACTCGTACACCGGGGAGCTGTTTTTT
CASSHDRGDSYTGELFF